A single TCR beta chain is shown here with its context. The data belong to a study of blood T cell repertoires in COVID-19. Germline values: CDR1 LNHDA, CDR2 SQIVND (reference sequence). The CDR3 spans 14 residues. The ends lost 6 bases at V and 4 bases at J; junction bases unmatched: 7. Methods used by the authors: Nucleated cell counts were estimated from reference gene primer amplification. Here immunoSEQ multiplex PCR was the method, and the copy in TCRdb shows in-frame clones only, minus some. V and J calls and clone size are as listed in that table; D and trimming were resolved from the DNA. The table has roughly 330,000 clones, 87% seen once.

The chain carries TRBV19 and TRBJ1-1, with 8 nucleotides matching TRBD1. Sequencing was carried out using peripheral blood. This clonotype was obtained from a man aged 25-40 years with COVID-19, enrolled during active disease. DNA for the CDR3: TGTGCCAGTAGCATAACAGGGGGGAGCACTGAAGCTTTCTTT. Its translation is CASSITGGSTEAFF.